This TCR beta chain stems from a study of blood T cells in healthy people across ages. After removal of 6 bases from V and 4 bases from J, the junction contained 3 bases not matched to a gene. Germline CDR1 MGHRA, CDR2 YSYEKL. The CDR3 covers 14 residues. Samples each had at least 5 micrograms of total RNA extracted. The second PCR ran about 6 to 12 cycles with a sample-barcoded 5' primer and J-beta primers. TCRdb passed the 5' RACE reads through MiXCR, listing each CDR3 protein once. The sample has hundreds of thousands of distinct CDR3 sequences, under 65% seen once; the top ten hold approximately 13%.

The sample comprised blood. The TCR comes from an elderly woman in good health. This chain joins TRBV4-1 and TRBJ2-1; TRBD2 matches at 10 bases. The CDR3 DNA follows: TGCGCCAGCAGGGGAGCGGGAGGGTACAATGAGCAGTTCTTC. Translating it yields CASRGAGGYNEQFF.